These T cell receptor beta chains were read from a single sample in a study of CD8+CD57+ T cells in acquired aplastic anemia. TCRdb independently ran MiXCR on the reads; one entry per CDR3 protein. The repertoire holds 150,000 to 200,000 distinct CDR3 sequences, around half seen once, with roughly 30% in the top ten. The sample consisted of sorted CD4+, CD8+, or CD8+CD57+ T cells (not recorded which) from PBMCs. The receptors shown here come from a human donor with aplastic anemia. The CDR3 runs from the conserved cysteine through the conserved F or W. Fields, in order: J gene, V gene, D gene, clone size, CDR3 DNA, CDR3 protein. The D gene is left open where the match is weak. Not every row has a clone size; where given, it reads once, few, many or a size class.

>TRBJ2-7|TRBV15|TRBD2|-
TGTGCCACCAGCAGCCAAGGCGTGGGACCGGGAGGCTACGAGCAGTACTTC
CATSSQGVGPGGYEQYF
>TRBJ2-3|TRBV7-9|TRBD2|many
TGTGCCAGCAGCCTTCCAACTAGCGTAGATACGCAGTATTTT
CASSLPTSVDTQYF
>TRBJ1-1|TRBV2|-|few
TGTGCCAGCAGTCTACTGGGGTTTGAAACTGAAGCTTTCTTT
CASSLLGFETEAFF
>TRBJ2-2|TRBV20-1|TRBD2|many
TGCAGTGCTAGAGAGGCGGGGGGCACCGGGGAGCTGTTTTTT
CSAREAGGTGELFF
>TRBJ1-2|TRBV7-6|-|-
TGTGCCAGCAGCCGGGACGGAAAATATGGCTACACCTTC
CASSRDGKYGYTF
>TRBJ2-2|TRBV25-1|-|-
TGTGCCAGCAGTCGAGGGACCACCGGGGAGCTGTTTTTT
CASSRGTTGELFF
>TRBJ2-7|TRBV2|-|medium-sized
TGTGCCAGCAGTGACCCGTCATCCTACGAGCAGTACTTC
CASSDPSSYEQYF
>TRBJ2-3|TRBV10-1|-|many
TGCGCCGCCCCAATAATTGCGCAGTATTTT
CAAPIIAQYF
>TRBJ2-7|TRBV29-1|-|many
TGCAGCGGCCTCGGGACGCAGGGCGGGGAGCAGTACTTC
CSGLGTQGGEQYF
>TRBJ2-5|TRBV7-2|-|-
TGTGCCAGCAGCCTACCTGGAGAGACCCAGTACTTC
CASSLPGETQYF
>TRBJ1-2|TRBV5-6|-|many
TGTGCCAGCAGCCGAGGGGGAGGCTATGGCTACACCTTC
CASSRGGGYGYTF
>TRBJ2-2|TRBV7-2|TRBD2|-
TGTGCCAGCAGCCCCCCGGGACTAGGCCGCGGGGAGCTGTCTTTT
CASSPPGLGRGELSF
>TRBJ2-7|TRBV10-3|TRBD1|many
TGTGCCATCAGTGGGGACAGGGACGAGCAGTACTTC
CAISGDRDEQYF
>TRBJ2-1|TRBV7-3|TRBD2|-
TGTGCCAGCAGCTTAAGACTAGCGGACAGCTACAATGAGCAGTTCTTC
CASSLRLADSYNEQFF
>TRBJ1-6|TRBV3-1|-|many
TGTGCCAGCAGCCAATTACGGGGGGTTAATTCACCCCTCCACTTT
CASSQLRGVNSPLHF
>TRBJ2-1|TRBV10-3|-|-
TGTGCCATCAGTGAGGGATACTGGGCGGAGGAGGCCTACAATGAGCAGTTCTTC
CAISEGYWAEEAYNEQFF
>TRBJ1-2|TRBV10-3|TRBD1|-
TGTGCCATCAGTGAAAGGGGCCGGGACAGGAAATTGAATGGCTACACCTTC
CAISERGRDRKLNGYTF
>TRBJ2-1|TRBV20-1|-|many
TGCAGTGCCCCCGAGGGCAGCGGAGCGAACTACAATGAGCAGTTCTTC
CSAPEGSGANYNEQFF
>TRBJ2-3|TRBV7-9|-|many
TGTGCCAGCAGCGCGCCGGAGGCCTCCCCCCCAGATACGCAGTATTTT
CASSAPEASPPDTQYF
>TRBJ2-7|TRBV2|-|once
TGTGCCAGCAGTGGGAACTCCGGGAACGAGCAGTACTTC
CASSGNSGNEQYF
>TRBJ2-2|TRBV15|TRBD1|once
TGTGCCACTTGGGGACAGGGGAACACCGGGGAGCTGTTTTTT
CATWGQGNTGELFF
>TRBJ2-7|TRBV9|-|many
TGTGCCAGCAGCGTAGACTGGGGCACCTCCTACGAGCAGTACTTC
CASSVDWGTSYEQYF